One and the same sample provided the 15 T cell receptor beta chains below, sequenced in a study of blood T cells in healthy people across ages. Sample-barcoded 5' priming and a J-beta primer mix drove a second PCR of roughly 6 to 12 cycles. Each CDR3 protein gets one entry after TCRdb re-called the 5' RACE reads with MiXCR. There are about 1.1 million distinct CDR3 sequences in the sample; roughly two fifths occur only once, and 13% lies in the top ten. Sequences were obtained from blood. These TCRs come from a man younger than 35 in good health.

The chain carries TRBV5-1 and TRBJ1-4; 7 bases agree with TRBD1. The CDR3 is 15 residues long. Germline trimming cut 2 bases from V and 6 bases from J; bases unmatched to any gene: 7. Germline loops: CDR1 SGHRS, CDR2 YFSETQ. The CDR3 region has the DNA TGCGCCAGCAGCTTTCGGACAGGAGCTGATGAAAAACTGTTTTTT. Amino acid sequence: CASSFRTGADEKLFF. Based on the CDR3 plus reference TRBV5-1 and TRBJ1-4, the full variable domain is KAGVTQTPRYLIKTRGQQVTLSCSPISGHRSVSWYQQTPGQGLQFLFEYFSETQRNKGNFPGRFSGRQFSNSRSEMNVSTLELGDSALYLCASSFRTGADEKLFFGSGTQLSVL.

This chain uses TRBV27 with TRBJ1-2; possibly TRBD1 for D (5 bases). The CDR3 totals 17 residues. V lost 5 bases and J 0 bases, leaving 19 bases between the germline ends. Germline V gene sequence: CDR1 MNHEY, CDR2 SMNVEV (reference sequence). The CDR3 region is CASSPGTPRRANYGYTF. The CDR3 DNA reads as TGTGCCAGCAGTCCTGGGACCCCCAGACGCGCTAACTATGGCTACACCTTC.

The chain has TRBV18 and TRBJ2-1; 10 nucleotides match TRBD1. Per germline, CDR1 KGHSH and CDR2 LQKENI. The V gene end was trimmed by 3 bases and the J gene end by 7 bases; junction bases not matched to a gene: 6. The CDR3 length is 15 residues. The CDR3 coding sequence is TGTGCCAGCTCACCGGGGACAGGGGAGCGAAATGAGCAGTTCTTC. As protein: CASSPGTGERNEQFF.

The CDR3 nucleotides read TGTGCCAGCAGTGAATCCGTAGGACAGGGGGCTAACTATGGCTACACCTTC. Translated: CASSESVGQGANYGYTF. The chain recombines TRBV25-1 with TRBJ1-2; the match to TRBD1 covers 10 bases. From germline, CDR1 is MGHDK and CDR2 SYGVNS. V was clipped by 1 base and J by 0 bases; unmatched bases: 5. The CDR3 loop spans 17 amino acids.

J is TRBJ2-3 and V is TRBV19; D unclear. Trimming pared 6 bases from V and 6 bases from J, leaving 13 bases between. The CDR3 has 13 residues. Germline assignment: CDR1 LNHDA and CDR2 SQIVND (reference sequence). CDR3 sequence: CASSRRSSDTQYF. DNA for the CDR3: TGTGCCAGTAGCAGAAGATCGAGTGATACGCAGTATTTT.

This clonotype has only a few counts. The chain carries TRBV27 and TRBJ1-1; D gene unclear. CDR3 length: 15 residues. Trimming stripped 0 bases from V and 1 base from J, with 9 bases between. Germline V gene data show CDR1 as MNHEY and CDR2 as SMNVEV (reference sequence). The CDR3 region is CASSLSKRQNTEAFF. The CDR3, as DNA: TGTGCCAGCAGTTTATCAAAACGGCAGAACACTGAAGCTTTCTTT.

This clonotype was counted a few times. This chain joins TRBV4-3 and TRBJ2-3; D may correspond to TRBD1 or TRBD2 (6 bases each). The V end lost 4 bases, the J end lost 2 bases, and 10 bases lay between the germline ends. Germline loops: CDR1 LGHNA, CDR2 YSLEER. There are 14 residues in the CDR3. CDR3 sequence: CASSPRGHTDTQYF. CDR3 sequence (DNA): TGCGCCAGCAGCCCCCGGGGGCACACAGATACGCAGTATTTT.

This clonotype occurred once. The junction does not match germline at one end; this may be a read error. The chain employs TRBV12-3 or TRBV12-4 and TRBJ2-5; weak D call: TRBD1 (6 bases). The CDR3 is 12 amino acids. The chain's CDR3 is CASSLDFLSGVF. CDR3 DNA: TGTGCCAGCAGTTTAGACTTCTTATCAGGGGTCTTC.

The chain carries TRBV20-1 and TRBJ1-4, with a weak D call TRBD1 (5 bases). Trimming removed 1 base from V and 7 bases from J, with 16 bases in between. Germline V gene lookup returns CDR1 DFQATT and CDR2 SNEGSKA (reference sequence). The CDR3 loop spans 15 amino acids. For the CDR3, the DNA is TGCAGTGCTAGAGGTGGCAGGGAATGGGGTGAAAAACTGTTTTTT. It specifies CSARGGREWGEKLFF.

The chain uses TRBV20-1 and TRBJ2-5; TRBD2 matches at 16 bases. The CDR3 runs to 19 residues. CDR1 is DFQATT, CDR2 SNEGSKA, per germline (reference sequence). Trimming took 0 bases from V and 11 from J; bases not matched to a gene: 18. The DNA for the CDR3 is TGCAGTGCTAGAGATTCGGGGACTAGCGGGGGGGCATGGCTCAATGAGCAGTACTTC. Its translation is CSARDSGTSGGAWLNEQYF.

With regard to this clonotype: One end of the junction is discordant with germline, which a read error may explain. V and J are TRBV4-2 and TRBJ1-2; no clear D. Germline V CDR1 and CDR2: LGHNA, YNFKEQ. This CDR3 is 12 amino acids long. The CDR3 region is CVSSPRLGGYTF. The CDR3 DNA sequence: TGTGTCAGCAGCCCCCGGTTGGGTGGCTACACCTTC.

The chain uses TRBV20-1 and TRBJ1-1, with D maybe TRBD1 (6 bases). The CDR3 consists of 13 residues. Germline V gene sequence: CDR1 DFQATT, CDR2 SNEGSKA (reference sequence). V lost 6 bases, J lost 2 bases, and 13 bases lay in between. CDR3 nucleotide sequence: TGCAGTGCGGCCAGACAGGACAACACTGAAGCTTTCTTT. Protein sequence: CSAARQDNTEAFF.

This chain links TRBV12-3 or TRBV12-4 with TRBJ1-5; D unclear. Trimming cost V 7 bases and J 5 bases, with 18 bases left between them. CDR3 length equals 15 residues. The CDR3, as DNA: TGTGCCAGCAAGTGGTCAGCCCTCTTGGATCAGCCCCAGCATTTT. It specifies CASKWSALLDQPQHF.

The chain couples TRBV3-1 to TRBJ1-5, with 10 bases that match TRBD1. V shed 2 bases, J shed 11 bases, and the junction held 9 bases outside the gene matches. The CDR3 runs 15 residues. Germline V gene data show CDR1 as LGHDT and CDR2 as YNNKEL (reference sequence). In DNA form, the CDR3 reads TGTGCCAGCAGCCAAACCGGGACAGGGGTTTCCGCCCAGCATTTT. It encodes CASSQTGTGVSAQHF.

This clonotype was counted many times. V and J are TRBV20-1 and TRBJ1-2, with 7 nucleotides matching TRBD1. Unmatched junction bases numbered 20, after V lost 2 bases and J lost 8 bases. The CDR3 totals 17 residues. CDR1 DFQATT and CDR2 SNEGSKA come from the germline V gene (reference sequence). CDR3 coding DNA: TGCAGTGCTAGACATCGATGGACAGGCACTAGCCCGGGAGGCTACACCTTC. Protein sequence: CSARHRWTGTSPGGYTF.